This T cell receptor (beta chain) was sequenced for a study of immune heterogeneity within non-small cell lung tumors. About the study: There were a few squamous cell carcinomas, nine to ten non-squamous carcinomas and 1 tumor not otherwise specified. Study observations and caveats: With local tumor mutational burden, local T-cell clonality showed a moderate but significant correlation (R roughly 0.31).

The CDR3 has 16 residues. V lost 7 bases, J lost 2 bases, and 21 bases lay in between. The germline V gene has CDR1 MDHEN and CDR2 SYDVKM. It was a multiplex PCR that amplified TCR beta CDR3, with 32 V and 13 J primers. TCRdb analysed the multiplex PCR reads with MiXCR anew, one entry per CDR3 protein. The table lists 9,500 to 13,000 distinct CDR3 sequences, about 30% of them singletons, with about a quarter in the top ten. This clonotype is medium-sized. Its antigen is undetermined. Genomic DNA from bulk tumor acted as the template, and around 600 ng was loaded per sample. Surgical sampling yielded several biopsies per primary tumor (spaced far apart). Patients went through curative surgery, and their non-small cell lung cancer was untreated and newly diagnosed.

The receptor was isolated from a woman aged 50 to 60 with non-small cell lung cancer. Material: lung tumor tissue. The chain joins TRBV28 to TRBJ2-7; D call uncertain. CDR3 loop: CASTSLLLSSTYEQYF. CDR3 bases: TGTGCCAGCACCTCCCTGCTCCTAAGCTCGACCTACGAGCAGTACTTC.